This T cell receptor (beta chain) was found in a study of T cells in Graves' hyperthyroidism and ophthalmopathy. The source material, RNA transcripts, was used to amplify TCR beta CDR3 regions. Primed by the HTBI set, a first-round RT-PCR was run on the TCR CDR3. TCRdb recomputed calls from the multiplex PCR reads with MiXCR, one row per CDR3 protein. The sample shows 540,000 or so distinct CDR3 sequences, less than 20% of them seen only once. Germline loops: CDR1 SEHNR, CDR2 FQNEAQ (reference sequence). Between the trimmed V and J ends, which lost 4 bases and 0 bases, there was a span of 16 bases. The CDR3 length is 17 residues. The authors obtained PBMCs from around 10 ml of fresh peripheral blood.

V and J are TRBV7-9 and TRBJ1-3; a possible D gene is TRBD1 (6 bases). The sequenced sample was blood. The origin of this receptor is a woman between 25 and 40 years old with Graves' hyperthyroidism. Written as DNA, the CDR3 is TGTGCCAGCAGCTCAACCACGGACAGCTACTCTGGAAACACCATATATTTT. Its translation is CASSSTTDSYSGNTIYF.